This T cell receptor beta chain was identified in a study of CD8 T cells in Susac syndrome. The wider study: Within the group of sequenced Susac syndrome patients, more than 5 had active disease and roughly eight were in remission.

RNA in amounts of roughly 0.5 to 1 ug was reverse transcribed with random hexamers. TCRdb reanalysed the immunoSEQ multiplex PCR reads using MiXCR and keeps one entry per CDR3 protein. The sample holds about 240,000 distinct CDR3 sequences, 90% to 96% seen once. CD8+ and CD4+ T cells from blood underwent TCR beta sequencing. Germline V gives CDR1 SQVTM, CDR2 ANQGSEA. The CDR3 is made up of 13 amino acids. Trimming at V came to 4 bases and at J to 3 bases, leaving 3 bases not matched to a gene. Sample: CD4+ T cells from PBMCs. The TCR sequence derives from a human donor with Susac syndrome. The gene calls are TRBV29-1 and TRBJ1-2, with 9 positions matching TRBD1. DNA for the CDR3: TGCAGCGTTGTGGACAGGGGAGACTATGGCTACACCTTC. Protein product: CSVVDRGDYGYTF.